The 8 T cell receptor beta chains given below trace back to one sample, sequenced in a study of molecular identifiers for immune sequencing clone quantification. TCRdb analysed the PCR reads with MiXCR anew, one entry per CDR3 protein. The table has about 320,000 distinct CDR3 sequences, roughly 23% seen once. Specimen: naive CD8+ T cells from blood, with Jurkat cell RNA spiked in. Subset: FACS-sorted CD8+CD4-CCR7+CD45RA+ naive T cells. The receptors come from a human donor in good health. Some libraries in this study had Jurkat cell RNA spiked in.

This clonotype came up many times. V gene TRBV6-5 combines with J gene TRBJ1-1; 8 nucleotides align to TRBD1. This CDR3 spans 17 amino acids. The J segment lost 2 bases and the V segment lost 0 bases, leaving 8 bases of the junction unmatched. Per the germline V gene, CDR1 is MNHEY and CDR2 is SVGAGI. The CDR3, as DNA: TGTGCCAGCAGTTACTCATCTCAGGGGGCGCGTAACACTGAAGCTTTCTTT. Its protein is CASSYSSQGARNTEAFF.

This clonotype was seen only a few times. The chain is built from TRBV7-9 and TRBJ2-7, with 9 bases that match TRBD1. With 5 bases clipped from V and 4 bases from J, the junction kept 6 bases outside the gene matches. The CDR3 has 14 residues. Germline V CDR1 and CDR2: SEHNR, FQNEAQ (reference sequence). For the CDR3, the DNA is TGTGCCAGCAGCCCGACAGGGGGTGAATACGAGCAGTACTTC. Its protein product is CASSPTGGEYEQYF.

This clonotype was found a few times. The V call is TRBV28, the J call TRBJ2-3; 9 bases map to TRBD2. The trim removed 2 bases at V and 0 bases at J, leaving 3 bases unmatched. The germline V gene encodes CDR1 MDHEN and CDR2 SYDVKM. This CDR3 is built from 16 residues. The DNA for the CDR3 is TGTGCCAGCAGTTTACCGACTAGCGGCAGCACAGATACGCAGTATTTT. Translated: CASSLPTSGSTDTQYF. The full variable domain, with the rest looked up from reference TRBV28 and TRBJ2-3, is DVKVTQSSRYLVKRTGEKVFLECVQDMDHENMFWYRQDPGLGLRLIYFSYDVKMKEKGDIPEGYSVSREKKERFSLILESASTNQTSMYLCASSLPTSGSTDTQYFGPGTRLTVL.

There are many counts of this clonotype. V and J are TRBV5-1 and TRBJ1-1; D unclear. V gave up 4 bases and J gave up 2 bases, with 15 bases separating them. This CDR3 spans 15 amino acids. Germline-derived CDR1 and CDR2 are SGHRS and YFSETQ. The DNA of the CDR3 is TGCGCCAGCAGCCCGTGGGCCTCGGAAAACACTGAAGCTTTCTTT. Amino acid sequence: CASSPWASENTEAFF.

This clonotype was found many times. DNA for the CDR3: TGTGCCAGCAGCGAACGACTAGCGGGAATGAGCACAGATACGCAGTATTTT. This encodes CASSERLAGMSTDTQYF. The J gene is TRBJ2-3, the V gene TRBV9, with 11 nucleotides matching TRBD2. The trim removed 3 bases at V and 0 bases at J, leaving 6 bases unmatched. Per the germline V gene, CDR1 is SGDLS and CDR2 is YYNGEE. There are 17 residues in the CDR3.

As concerns this clonotype: This may come from a read error, since a much larger clone is one base off. The V and J genes are TRBV4-1 and TRBJ2-1, with D perhaps matching TRBD1 (6 bases). The CDR3 runs to 13 residues. The V gene's germline CDR1 is MGHRA and CDR2 YSYEKL. The V end was cut by 0 bases, the J end by 14 bases, with 14 bases between. The CDR3 DNA reads as TGCGCCAGCAGCCAAGAGATGCCCGACAGGAAGTTCTTC. It codes for CASSQEMPDRKFF.

This clonotype appeared a few times. The chain carries TRBV27 and TRBJ2-3, with TRBD2 identical over 10 bases. This CDR3 comprises 16 residues. Unmatched junction bases numbered 9, after V lost 5 bases and J lost 4 bases. CDR1 and CDR2 (germline): MNHEY, SMNVEV (reference sequence). The CDR3 DNA sequence: TGTGCCAGCAGTCCCGAGCTAGCGGGAGTACCAGATACGCAGTATTTT. Protein sequence: CASSPELAGVPDTQYF.

This clonotype was picked up a small number of times. The chain links TRBV10-2 to TRBJ1-5; D not resolved. In germline, CDR1 is WSHSY, CDR2 SAAADI. The CDR3 is 14 residues long. The V end was cut by 0 bases, the J end by 9 bases, with 12 bases between. The CDR3 DNA is TGCGCCAGCAGTGAGTCCGGCGGGATCCGGCCCCAGCATTTT. It translates to CASSESGGIRPQHF.